Sequencing of this TCR beta chain was carried out in a study of blood T cell repertoires in COVID-19. Across the whole study: Italy, Spain and the United States were the sources of the convalescent and acute COVID-19 samples. The analysed material was cDNA or gDNA that came from T cells, B-cell-depleted T cells, or PBMCs.

Measured with immunoSEQ multiplex PCR; TCRdb has only the in-frame clones, and not every one. The sample has some 110,000 clones; over 60% are singletons. Germline lookup yields CDR1 LGHDT and CDR2 YNNKEL (reference sequence). Trimming stripped 5 bases from V and 7 bases from J, with 11 bases between. The CDR3 runs 12 residues. This chain connects TRBV3-1 (or the pseudogene TRBV3-2) to TRBJ1-2; D is perhaps TRBD1 (6 bases). The TCR comes from a man between 65 and 85 years old with acute or convalescent COVID-19. The specimen was peripheral blood. This CDR3 is CASSSQGTGYTF. In nucleotides, the CDR3 is TGTGCCAGCAGCTCTCAGGGGACTGGCTACACCTTC.